This TCR beta chain was observed in a study of blood T cells in healthy people across ages. The CDR3 consists of 14 residues. Trimming pared 4 bases from V and 0 bases from J, leaving 10 bases between. In germline, CDR1 is SQVTM, CDR2 ANQGSEA. Then a second PCR, running about 7 to 11 cycles, was carried out with a sample-barcoded 5' primer and a J-beta primer mix. Via MiXCR, TCRdb re-called the 5' RACE reads, giving one row per CDR3 protein. The table has approximately 1.5 million distinct CDR3 sequences, around 40% seen once. This clonotype was seen repeatedly, ten times or more. This clonotype originated in a woman younger than 30 in good health. The V and J genes are TRBV29-1 and TRBJ2-1; a possible D gene is TRBD2 (6 bases). Specimen: blood. CDR3 in amino acids: CSVAGGSSYNEQFF. In nucleotides, the CDR3 is TGCAGCGTTGCCGGGGGTAGCTCCTACAATGAGCAGTTCTTC.